These 28 T cell receptor beta chains came from one sample sequenced in a study of T cell responses to AZD1222 COVID-19 vaccine. Libraries were prepared by immunoSEQ multiplex PCR; TCRdb keeps only in-frame clonotypes and omits some of them. The sample carries more than 150,000 clones, 91% recorded once. The sequencing used peripheral blood, collected 28 days after the second AZD1222 dose. Receptors were obtained from an adult who received the AZD1222 COVID-19 vaccine.

The V call is TRBV19, the J call TRBJ1-2; D uncertain. Germline V lookup: CDR1 LNHDA, CDR2 SQIVND (reference sequence). V was clipped by 4 bases and J by 3 bases, with 15 bases between them. The CDR3 is made up of 15 amino acids. Here the CDR3 DNA reads TGTGCCAGTAGTAGGGAGGGAAAAGAGGACTATGGCTACACCTTC. Translating it yields CASSREGKEDYGYTF. Together with reference TRBV19 and TRBJ1-2, the CDR3 gives the full variable domain: DGGITQSPKYLFRKEGQNVTLSCEQNLNHDAMYWYRQDPGQGLRLIYYSQIVNDFQKGDIAEGYSVSREKKESFPLTVTSAQKNPTAFYLCASSREGKEDYGYTFGSGTRLTVV.

The V and J genes are TRBV2 and TRBJ2-7; D could derive from TRBD1 or TRBD2 (5 bases each). The CDR3 covers 13 residues. Germline CDR1 SNHLY, CDR2 FYNNEI. V lost 7 bases, J lost 4 bases, and 14 bases lay in between. The CDR3 region has the DNA TGTGCCAGCACTCAGGGAGAACATTACGAGCAGTACTTC. Amino acid sequence: CASTQGEHYEQYF.

This rearrangement joins TRBV4-1 to TRBJ2-4; D is undetermined. Looked up from germline, CDR1 is MGHRA and CDR2 is YSYEKL. V lost 1 base and J lost 0, with 10 bases in between. The CDR3 length is 16 residues. CDR3 in DNA: TGCGCCAGCAGCCAAGTGGAGTACCTAGCCAAAAACATTCAGTACTTC. Its protein is CASSQVEYLAKNIQYF.

The J gene is TRBJ1-1, the V gene TRBV28, with no clear D. The germline CDR1 and CDR2 sequences are MDHEN and SYDVKM. Trimming took off 6 bases at V and 0 bases at J, with 14 bases between the two ends. The CDR3 contains 15 residues. CDR3 protein: CASSMTYSMNTEAFF. Here the CDR3 DNA reads TGTGCCAGCAGCATGACCTACAGCATGAACACTGAAGCTTTCTTT.

CDR3 sequence reads: CAWRGGGRAGNTIYF. DNA of the CDR3: TGTGCCTGGAGGGGCGGGGGACGGGCTGGAAACACCATATATTTT. V and J are TRBV30 and TRBJ1-3; TRBD1 might be the D (5 bases). The V gene's germline CDR1 is GTSNPN and CDR2 SVGIG (reference sequence). This CDR3 comprises 15 residues. V lost 3 bases and J 2 bases, leaving 14 bases between the germline ends.

The V and J genes are TRBV2 and TRBJ2-1, with 7 bases matching TRBD2. The CDR3 is made up of 12 amino acids. Germline V lookup: CDR1 SNHLY, CDR2 FYNNEI. Germline trimming cut 6 bases from V and 10 bases from J; bases unmatched to any gene: 6. As DNA, the CDR3 is TGTGCCAGCAGGGGGACTACGGGGGAGCAGTTCTTC. This gives the protein CASRGTTGEQFF.

This clone was picked up one time. The chain has TRBV29-1 and TRBJ1-3; no reliable D call. Germline V gives CDR1 SQVTM, CDR2 ANQGSEA. The V end lost 6 bases, the J end lost 0 bases, and 12 bases lay between the germline ends. The CDR3 is made up of 14 amino acids. The CDR3 sequence is CSVATTGSGNTIYF. The CDR3 DNA reads TGCAGCGTGGCAACGACCGGCTCTGGAAACACCATATATTTT.

The chain uses TRBV6-5 and TRBJ1-5; tentatively, D is TRBD1 (5 bases). V was cut by 5 bases and J by 6 bases, with 14 bases left in between. CDR3 size: 14 residues. Germline V gene data show CDR1 as MNHEY and CDR2 as SVGAGI. CDR3 in DNA: TGTGCCAGCAGTCGGGGGGACTATGGTCAGCCCCAGCATTTT. Its translation: CASSRGDYGQPQHF.

The rearrangement links TRBV5-4 to TRBJ2-2; 8 nucleotides line up with TRBD2. The germline V gene has CDR1 SGHNT and CDR2 YYREEE (reference sequence). The V and J ends lost 3 bases and 3 bases, in that order; junction bases with no gene match: 7. The CDR3 loop spans 16 amino acids. CDR3 sequence (DNA): TGTGCCAGCAGCTCAGGGACGGGGGGGGACACCGGGGAGCTGTTTTTT. It codes for CASSSGTGGDTGELFF.

The chain uses TRBV14 and TRBJ1-1; D gene ambiguous. Deletions cut 3 bases from V and 3 bases from J, with 11 bases between. The germline gives CDR1 SGHDN, CDR2 FVKESK. The CDR3 covers 14 residues. The CDR3 loop reads CASSQGRTYTEAFF. DNA for the CDR3: TGTGCCAGCAGCCAGGGCAGAACTTACACTGAAGCTTTCTTT.

The chain is built from TRBV28 and TRBJ2-1, with 8 positions matching TRBD1. Germline assignment: CDR1 MDHEN and CDR2 SYDVKM. The CDR3 length is 16 residues. V shed 6 bases, J shed 0 bases, and the junction held 7 bases outside the gene matches. This CDR3 reads CASRDRGTSSYNEQFF. The CDR3 nucleotides read TGTGCCAGCAGAGACAGGGGAACAAGCTCCTACAATGAGCAGTTCTTC.

The sample holds one count of this clone. This chain uses TRBV6-5 with TRBJ2-7; 7 nucleotides match TRBD1. This CDR3 region has 15 residues. The germline V gene encodes CDR1 MNHEY and CDR2 SVGAGI. Unmatched junction bases numbered 9, after V lost 7 bases and J lost 0 bases. The DNA for the CDR3 is TGTGCCAGCATTAAACCGGGACAGAGCTCCTACGAGCAGTACTTC. This sequence encodes CASIKPGQSSYEQYF.

The chain couples TRBV27 to TRBJ2-5; possible D gene TRBD2, 5 bases. CDR1 and CDR2 (germline): MNHEY, SMNVEV (reference sequence). The V end lost 5 bases, the J end lost 5 bases, and 18 bases lay between the germline ends. The CDR3 extends over 15 amino acids. The CDR3 nucleotides are TGTGCCAGCAGTCGAATCGAAGGACCGGGGGAGACCCAGTACTTC. Amino acid sequence: CASSRIEGPGETQYF.

V usage is TRBV5-1 and J usage is TRBJ1-2; tentatively, D is TRBD1 (5 bases). The CDR3 is 14 residues long. The germline gives CDR1 SGHRS, CDR2 YFSETQ. Deletions cut 0 bases from V and 2 bases from J, with 8 bases between. DNA of the CDR3: TGCGCCAGCAGCTTGGAGGAGGGGAACTATGGCTACACCTTC. Its translation is CASSLEEGNYGYTF. Full variable domain (missing parts from reference TRBV5-1 and TRBJ1-2): KAGVTQTPRYLIKTRGQQVTLSCSPISGHRSVSWYQQTPGQGLQFLFEYFSETQRNKGNFPGRFSGRQFSNSRSEMNVSTLELGDSALYLCASSLEEGNYGYTFGSGTRLTVV.

This chain links TRBV19 with TRBJ1-2; D is possibly TRBD1 (6 bases). The CDR3 loop spans 14 amino acids. Trimming removed 2 bases at V and 7 bases at J, with 14 bases between. Germline V gives CDR1 LNHDA, CDR2 SQIVND (reference sequence). The DNA of the CDR3 is TGTGCCAGTAGTATATCAGGGGATTCGGGTGGCTACACCTTC. Protein product: CASSISGDSGGYTF.

CDR3 region: CASSPSTSLNEQFF. As DNA, the CDR3 is TGTGCCAGCTCACCATCGACCTCCCTCAATGAGCAGTTCTTC. This chain uses TRBV18 with TRBJ2-1; D is unclear. There are 14 residues in the CDR3. With 2 bases removed from V and 6 bases from J, the gap between germline ends came to 11 bases. Germline values: CDR1 KGHSH, CDR2 LQKENI.

The V gene is TRBV3-1 (or the pseudogene TRBV3-2), the J gene TRBJ2-1, with D perhaps TRBD2 (6 bases). The CDR3 is made up of 12 amino acids. Germline lookup yields CDR1 LGHDT and CDR2 YNNKEL (reference sequence). Trimming stripped 1 base from V and 8 bases from J, with 6 bases between. Written as DNA, the CDR3 is TGTGCCAGCAGCCAAGGGGACTATGAGCAGTTCTTC. Amino acid sequence: CASSQGDYEQFF.

The chain is built from TRBV4-3 and TRBJ2-1; TRBD2 is a possible D gene (6 bases). Trimming cost V 1 base and J 11 bases, with 15 bases left between them. The length of the CDR3 is 14 residues. Looked up from germline, CDR1 is LGHNA and CDR2 is YSLEER. For the CDR3, the DNA is TGCGCCAGCAGCCAAGTTGGGACTCCTAGTCAGCAGTTCTTC. Amino acids: CASSQVGTPSQQFF.

Note on this clone: At the DNA level, this CDR3 is encoded by other sequences in the same sample as well. This chain links TRBV3-1 (or the pseudogene TRBV3-2) with TRBJ1-1; no clear D. CDR1 and CDR2 from the germline V gene are LGHDT and YNNKEL (reference sequence). The CDR3 length is 11 residues. V lost 3 bases, J lost 4 bases, and 3 bases lay in between. The CDR3 reads CASSQGTEAFF. The CDR3 nucleotides read TGTGCCAGCAGCCAGGGCACTGAAGCTTTCTTT.

The chain couples TRBV5-1 to TRBJ2-7; TRBD1 agrees at 8 bases. V lost 4 bases, J lost 7 bases, and 10 bases stayed unmatched. The CDR3 loop spans 14 amino acids. The V gene's germline CDR1 is SGHRS and CDR2 YFSETQ. CDR3 region: CASSPRTGNEEQYF. CDR3 nucleotides: TGCGCCAGCAGCCCCCGGACAGGGAACGAGGAGCAGTACTTC.

The V call is TRBV28, the J call TRBJ1-2, with D maybe TRBD1 (6 bases). The V gene's germline CDR1 is MDHEN and CDR2 SYDVKM. The CDR3 runs to 14 residues. Trimming left V 8 bases short and J 0 bases short, with 13 bases between. CDR3 DNA sequence: TGTGCCAGCTCCCCGGGGACACCTAACTATGGCTACACCTTC. It translates to CASSPGTPNYGYTF.

The V gene is TRBV19, the J gene TRBJ2-7; 10 bases match TRBD2. The V segment lost 6 bases and the J segment 0 bases; nucleotides outside the gene matches: 5. Germline CDR1 and CDR2: LNHDA and SQIVND (reference sequence). The CDR3 spans 15 residues. The DNA for the CDR3 is TGTGCCAGTAGAAAGCGGGAGGGCAGCTCCTACGAGCAGTACTTC. Translating gives CASRKREGSSYEQYF.

This clone has only a few counts. This chain uses TRBV5-8 with TRBJ1-4, with D perhaps matching TRBD1 (6 bases). Between the trimmed V and J ends, which lost 9 bases and 0 bases, there was a span of 21 bases. Germline CDR1 reads SGHTS; CDR2 reads YDEGEE. The CDR3 runs to 17 residues. CDR3 in DNA: TGTGCCACCCTCGAGCCGACAGGTTTTGCAACTAATGAAAAACTGTTTTTT. Translation: CATLEPTGFATNEKLFF.

CDR3 nucleotides: TGTGCCAGCAGTGAAAGGACAGGGGTAAATTCACCCCTCCACTTT. Translated, it gives CASSERTGVNSPLHF. The gene calls are TRBV6-1 and TRBJ1-6, with 9 bases aligning to TRBD1. This CDR3 is built from 15 residues. CDR1 and CDR2 from the germline V gene are MNHNS and SASEGT. Trimming at V came to 2 bases and at J to 7 bases, leaving 3 bases not matched to a gene.

The V call is TRBV28, the J call TRBJ2-3; 8 bases are a match to TRBD1. The CDR3 totals 16 residues. The V gene end was trimmed by 2 bases and the J gene end by 4 bases; junction bases not matched to a gene: 8. CDR1 is MDHEN and CDR2 is SYDVKM in the germline V gene. CDR3 bases: TGTGCCAGCAGTTTAATTTCAGGGGGCAGCCCAGATACGCAGTATTTT. It translates to CASSLISGGSPDTQYF.

The chain uses TRBV12-3 or TRBV12-4 and TRBJ2-1; 8 bases map to TRBD1. The junction had 3 bases not matched to a gene; V was cut back by 5 bases and J by 6 bases. This CDR3 spans 13 amino acids. The CDR3 loop reads CASSLQGANEQFF. CDR3 bases: TGTGCCAGCAGTCTTCAGGGGGCCAATGAGCAGTTCTTC.

The chain carries TRBV7-3 and TRBJ2-3, with D unclear. CDR3 length: 16 residues. V was shortened by 1 base and J by 5 bases, with 16 bases between the two germline ends. CDR1 and CDR2 (germline): SGHTA, FQGTGA. The CDR3 bases are TGTGCCAGCAGCTTAATGGGTTACGATGTGCTAGATACGCAGTATTTT. This gives the protein CASSLMGYDVLDTQYF.

The chain has TRBV6-5 and TRBJ1-5, with D possibly TRBD1 on 6 matching bases. This CDR3 contains 13 residues. The germline V and J ends were trimmed by 8 bases and 3 bases, with 11 bases remaining between them. Germline assignment: CDR1 MNHEY and CDR2 SVGAGI. The CDR3 DNA is TGTGCCAGCGGTTGGACAGACAATCAGCCCCAGCATTTT. Its translation: CASGWTDNQPQHF.